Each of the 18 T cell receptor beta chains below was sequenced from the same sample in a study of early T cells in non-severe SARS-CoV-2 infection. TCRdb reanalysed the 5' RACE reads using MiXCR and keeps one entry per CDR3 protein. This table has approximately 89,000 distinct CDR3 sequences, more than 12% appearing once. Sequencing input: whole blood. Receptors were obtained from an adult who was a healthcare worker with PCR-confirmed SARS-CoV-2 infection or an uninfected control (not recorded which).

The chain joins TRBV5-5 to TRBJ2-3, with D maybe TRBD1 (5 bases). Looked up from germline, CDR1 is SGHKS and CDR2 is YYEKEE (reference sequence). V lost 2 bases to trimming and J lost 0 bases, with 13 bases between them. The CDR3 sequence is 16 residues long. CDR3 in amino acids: CASSFFPQASTDTQYF. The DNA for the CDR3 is TGTGCCAGCAGCTTCTTTCCACAGGCGAGCACAGATACGCAGTATTTT.

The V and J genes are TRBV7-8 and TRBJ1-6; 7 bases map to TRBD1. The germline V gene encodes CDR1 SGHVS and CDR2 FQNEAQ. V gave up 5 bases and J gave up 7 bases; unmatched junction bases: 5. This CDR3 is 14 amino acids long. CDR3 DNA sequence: TGTGCCAGCAGCCTCCGGGACAGCAATTCACCCCTCCACTTT. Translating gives CASSLRDSNSPLHF.

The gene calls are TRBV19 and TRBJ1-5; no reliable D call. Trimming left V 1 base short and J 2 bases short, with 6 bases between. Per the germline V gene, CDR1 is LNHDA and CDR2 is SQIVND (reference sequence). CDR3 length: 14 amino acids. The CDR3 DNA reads TGTGCCAGTAGTATAGGCTCGGGCAATCAGCCCCAGCATTTT. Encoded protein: CASSIGSGNQPQHF.

The CDR3 DNA reads TGCGCCAGCAGCTTAGAGGGAACCTACGAGCAGTACTTC. This encodes CASSLEGTYEQYF. The genes are TRBV5-1 and TRBJ2-7, with a possible D match to TRBD2 (5 bases). This CDR3 region has 13 residues. V was shortened by 2 bases and J by 2 bases, with 8 bases between the two germline ends. In germline, CDR1 is SGHRS, CDR2 YFSETQ.

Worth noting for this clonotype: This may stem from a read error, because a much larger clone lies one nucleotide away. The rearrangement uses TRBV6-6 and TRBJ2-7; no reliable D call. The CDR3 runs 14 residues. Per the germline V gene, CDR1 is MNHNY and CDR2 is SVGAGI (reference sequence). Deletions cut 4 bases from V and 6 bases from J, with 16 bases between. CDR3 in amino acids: CASSSDSGLCEQYF. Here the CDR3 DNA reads TGTGCCAGCAGTTCCGATTCCGGGCTGTGCGAGCAGTACTTC.

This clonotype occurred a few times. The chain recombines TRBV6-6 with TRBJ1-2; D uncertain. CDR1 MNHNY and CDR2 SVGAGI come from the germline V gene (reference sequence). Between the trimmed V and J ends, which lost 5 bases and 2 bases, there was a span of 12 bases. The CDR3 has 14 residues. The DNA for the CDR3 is TGTGCCAGCAGTACCGATTTGTCAAACTATGGCTACACCTTC. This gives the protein CASSTDLSNYGYTF.

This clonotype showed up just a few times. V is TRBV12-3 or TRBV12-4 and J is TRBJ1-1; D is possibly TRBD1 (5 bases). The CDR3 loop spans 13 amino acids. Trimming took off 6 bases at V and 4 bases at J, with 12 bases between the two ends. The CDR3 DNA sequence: TGTGCCAGCAGATCGGGACGGCTCACTGAAGCTTTCTTT. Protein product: CASRSGRLTEAFF.

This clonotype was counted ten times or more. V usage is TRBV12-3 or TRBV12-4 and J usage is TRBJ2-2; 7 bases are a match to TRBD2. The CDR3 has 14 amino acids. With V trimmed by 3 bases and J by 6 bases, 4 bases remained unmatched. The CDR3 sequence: CASSFRGGPGELFF. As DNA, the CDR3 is TGTGCCAGCAGTTTTCGCGGGGGTCCCGGGGAGCTGTTTTTT.

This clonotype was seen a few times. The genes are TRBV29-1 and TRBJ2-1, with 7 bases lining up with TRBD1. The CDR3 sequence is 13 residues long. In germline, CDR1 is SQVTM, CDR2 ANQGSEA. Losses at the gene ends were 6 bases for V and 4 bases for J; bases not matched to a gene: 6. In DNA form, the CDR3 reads TGCAGCGTGGGACAGAGGGCTTACAATGAGCAGTTCTTC. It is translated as CSVGQRAYNEQFF.

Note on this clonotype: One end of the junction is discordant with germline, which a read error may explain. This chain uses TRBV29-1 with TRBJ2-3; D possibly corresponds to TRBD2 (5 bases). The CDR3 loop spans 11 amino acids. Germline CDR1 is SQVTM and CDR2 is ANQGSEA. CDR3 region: CSVEPTDTQYF. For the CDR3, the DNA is TGTAGCGTTGAACCGACAGATACGCAGTATTTT.

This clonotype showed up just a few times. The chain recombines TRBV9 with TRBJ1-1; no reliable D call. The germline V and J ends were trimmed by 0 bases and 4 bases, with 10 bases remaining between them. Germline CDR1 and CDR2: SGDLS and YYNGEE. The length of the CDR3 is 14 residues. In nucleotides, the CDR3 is TGTGCCAGCAGCGTAGTACCGGTCCCCACTGAAGCTTTCTTT. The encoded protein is CASSVVPVPTEAFF.

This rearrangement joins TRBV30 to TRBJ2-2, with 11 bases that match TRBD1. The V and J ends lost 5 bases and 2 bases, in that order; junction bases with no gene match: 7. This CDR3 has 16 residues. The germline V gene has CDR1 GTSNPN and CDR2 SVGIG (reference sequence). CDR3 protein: CAWEWGQGGNTGELFF. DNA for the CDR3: TGTGCCTGGGAATGGGGACAGGGGGGAAACACCGGGGAGCTGTTTTTT.

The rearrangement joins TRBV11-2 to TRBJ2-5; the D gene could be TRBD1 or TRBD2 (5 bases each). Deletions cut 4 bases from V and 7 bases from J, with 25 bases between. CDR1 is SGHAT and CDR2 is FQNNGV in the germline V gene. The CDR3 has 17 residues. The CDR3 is CASSSNSGGHAARTQYF. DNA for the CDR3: TGTGCCAGCAGCTCCAACTCAGGAGGACACGCCGCTAGGACCCAGTACTTC. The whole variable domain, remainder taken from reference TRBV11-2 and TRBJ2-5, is EAGVAQSPRYKIIEKRQSVAFWCNPISGHATLYWYQQILGQGPKLLIQFQNNGVVDDSQLPKDRFSAERLKGVDSTLKIQPAKLEDSAVYLCASSSNSGGHAARTQYFGPGTRLLVL.

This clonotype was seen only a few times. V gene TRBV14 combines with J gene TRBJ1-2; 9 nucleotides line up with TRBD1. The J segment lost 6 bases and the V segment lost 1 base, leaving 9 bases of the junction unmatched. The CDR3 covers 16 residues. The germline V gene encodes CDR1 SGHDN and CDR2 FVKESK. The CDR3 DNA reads TGTGCCAGCAGCCAAGTCGTATCGGGACAGGGCCATGGCTACACCTTC. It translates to CASSQVVSGQGHGYTF. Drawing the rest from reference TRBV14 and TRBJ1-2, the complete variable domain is EAGVTQFPSHSVIEKGQTVTLRCDPISGHDNLYWYRRVMGKEIKFLLHFVKESKQDESGMPNNRFLAERTGGTYSTLKVQPAELEDSGVYFCASSQVVSGQGHGYTFGSGTRLTVV.

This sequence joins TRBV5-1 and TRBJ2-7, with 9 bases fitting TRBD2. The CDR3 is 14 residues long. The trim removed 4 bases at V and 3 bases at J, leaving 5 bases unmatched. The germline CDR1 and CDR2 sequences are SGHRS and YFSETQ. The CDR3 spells CASSLGLANYEQYF. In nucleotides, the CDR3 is TGCGCCAGCAGCCTGGGACTAGCAAACTACGAGCAGTACTTC.

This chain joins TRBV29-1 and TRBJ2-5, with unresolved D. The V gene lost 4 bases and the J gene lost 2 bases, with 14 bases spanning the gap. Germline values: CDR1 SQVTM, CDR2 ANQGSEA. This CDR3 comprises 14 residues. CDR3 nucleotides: TGCAGCGTTGCTGTATTACTTGGTCAAGAGACCCAGTACTTC. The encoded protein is CSVAVLLGQETQYF.

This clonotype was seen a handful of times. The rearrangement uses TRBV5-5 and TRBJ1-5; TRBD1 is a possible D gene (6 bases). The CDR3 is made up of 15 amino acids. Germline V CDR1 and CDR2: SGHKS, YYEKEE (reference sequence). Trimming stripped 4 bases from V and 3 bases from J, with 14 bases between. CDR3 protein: CASSTGTSLNQPQHF. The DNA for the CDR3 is TGTGCCAGCAGCACCGGGACATCCCTCAATCAGCCCCAGCATTTT.

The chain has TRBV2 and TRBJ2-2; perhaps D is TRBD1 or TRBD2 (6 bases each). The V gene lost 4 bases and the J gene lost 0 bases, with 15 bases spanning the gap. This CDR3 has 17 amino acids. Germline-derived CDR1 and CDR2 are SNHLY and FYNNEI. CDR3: CASSGGRDTPNTGELFF. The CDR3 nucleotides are TGTGCCAGCAGTGGCGGGCGGGACACACCGAACACCGGGGAGCTGTTTTTT.